The 25 T cell receptor beta chains in this list originate from one sample, sequenced in a study of cytomegalovirus exposure and HLA in healthy donors. Researchers ran the PCR with 60 Vbeta and 13 Jbeta primers. This table comes from immunoSEQ multiplex PCR, and its TCRdb copy is limited to in-frame clones, with some not included. The sample has tens of thousands of clones, more than 60% seen once. Sequencing used PBMCs. The receptors come from a man aged 45-65 years in good health and CMV-seropositive.

This sequence joins TRBV7-2 and TRBJ2-2; 14 nucleotides align to TRBD2. The CDR3 is made up of 18 amino acids. The V gene end was trimmed by 3 bases and the J gene end by 4 bases; junction bases not matched to a gene: 7. The germline V gene has CDR1 SGHTA and CDR2 FQGNSA. The DNA of the CDR3 is TGTGCCAGCAGCTTGGAAAGACTAGCGGGAGGGTTCACCGGGGAGCTGTTTTTT. Its protein product is CASSLERLAGGFTGELFF.

V gene TRBV6-1 combines with J gene TRBJ2-5, with TRBD2 as a possible D gene (6 bases). The CDR3 sequence is 15 residues long. Trimming cost V 6 bases and J 0 bases, with 14 bases left between them. CDR1 is MNHNS, CDR2 SASEGT, per germline. CDR3 coding DNA: TGTGCCAGCAGGGGAGTAGCGGCCAACCAAGAGACCCAGTACTTC. Residues: CASRGVAANQETQYF.

As DNA, the CDR3 is TGTGCCATCAGTGTAATAGCGGGAGGGCCAAGTGAGCAGTTCTTC. As protein: CAISVIAGGPSEQFF. The chain is built from TRBV10-3 and TRBJ2-1; TRBD2 agrees at 11 bases. The CDR3 is 15 amino acids. The ends lost 4 bases at V and 9 bases at J; junction bases unmatched: 8. Germline loops: CDR1 ENHRY, CDR2 SYGVKD.

V and J are TRBV5-8 and TRBJ1-4, with TRBD1 as a possible D gene (5 bases). Trimming cost V 4 bases and J 5 bases, with 15 bases left between them. Germline V CDR1 and CDR2: SGHTS, YDEGEE. CDR3 length equals 15 residues. CDR3 in amino acids: CASSGRDYINEKLFF. In nucleotides, the CDR3 is TGTGCCAGCAGCGGTCGGGACTACATAAATGAAAAACTGTTTTTT.

This sequence joins TRBV7-9 and TRBJ2-1; 12 bases fit TRBD2. With V trimmed by 4 bases and J by 7 bases, 5 bases remained unmatched. Germline V gives CDR1 SEHNR, CDR2 FQNEAQ (reference sequence). The CDR3 is made up of 15 amino acids. Here the CDR3 DNA reads TGTGCCAGCAGCTCGACTAGCGGGAGCGCAAATGAGCAGTTCTTC. It codes for CASSSTSGSANEQFF.

The rearrangement uses TRBV9 and TRBJ1-2; 7 bases are a match to TRBD1. Germline CDR1 reads SGDLS; CDR2 reads YYNGEE. V dropped 5 bases and J dropped 6; count of bases not matched to a gene: 4. The CDR3 runs to 12 residues. CDR3 bases: TGTGCCAGCAGTCCTACAGGGGATGGCTACACCTTC. Translating gives CASSPTGDGYTF.

The chain recombines TRBV27 with TRBJ1-1; D not certain. V dropped 3 bases and J dropped 6 bases, with 17 bases sitting between them. Germline V gives CDR1 MNHEY, CDR2 SMNVEV (reference sequence). The CDR3 is 15 residues long. The CDR3 loop is CASSLYPTVVAEAFF. CDR3 in DNA: TGTGCCAGCAGTTTGTACCCAACAGTCGTCGCTGAAGCTTTCTTT.

This clone has more than one count but fewer than ten. The chain employs TRBV7-6 and TRBJ2-3; tentative D call: TRBD2 (6 bases). Germline values: CDR1 SGHVS, CDR2 FNYEAQ. V was shortened by 4 bases and J by 0 bases, with 20 bases between the two germline ends. The CDR3 sequence is 18 residues long. For the CDR3, the DNA is TGTGCCAGCAGCTCTCGCCTCAAGCGGGCCCAGAGCACAGATACGCAGTATTTT. It translates to CASSSRLKRAQSTDTQYF.

This chain joins TRBV30 and TRBJ1-3; D unclear. Germline CDR1 is GTSNPN and CDR2 is SVGIG (reference sequence). CDR3 length: 13 residues. V was trimmed by 4 bases and J by 0 bases, leaving 7 bases between them. In DNA form, the CDR3 reads TGTGCCTGGAATTGGCTCTCTGGAAACACCATATATTTT. It specifies CAWNWLSGNTIYF.

In DNA, the CDR3 is TGTGCCAGCAGGCTCGGGAGGACTAGCGGAGAGCAGTACTTC. Translated: CASRLGRTSGEQYF. J is TRBJ2-7 and V is TRBV6-1, with 10 bases matching TRBD2. Germline lookup yields CDR1 MNHNS and CDR2 SASEGT. The V segment lost 6 bases and the J segment 7 bases; nucleotides outside the gene matches: 9. This CDR3 comprises 14 residues.

The CDR3 sequence: CASSSRTGGYYNEQFF. The CDR3 bases are TGCGCCAGCAGCAGTCGGACAGGGGGATACTACAATGAGCAGTTCTTC. The V and J genes are TRBV5-1 and TRBJ2-1; 10 bases fit TRBD1. CDR3 size: 16 residues. V lost 4 bases to trimming and J lost 3 bases; unmatched junction nucleotides: 7. Germline V lookup: CDR1 SGHRS, CDR2 YFSETQ.

The J gene is TRBJ2-7, the V gene TRBV18, with a tentative D call TRBD1 (7 bases). This CDR3 is built from 15 residues. Trimming removed 5 bases at V and 3 bases at J, with 17 bases between. The germline V gene has CDR1 KGHSH and CDR2 LQKENI. CDR3 sequence: CASSSQTGTGYEQYF. In DNA form, the CDR3 reads TGTGCCAGCTCATCTCAGACAGGGACTGGCTACGAGCAGTACTTC.

The genes are TRBV27 and TRBJ2-3; 10 nucleotides agree with TRBD2. This CDR3 is 16 amino acids long. In germline, CDR1 is MNHEY, CDR2 SMNVEV (reference sequence). The V and J ends lost 7 bases and 3 bases, in that order; junction bases with no gene match: 10. As DNA, the CDR3 is TGTGCCAGCAAACCCACAGCTAGCGGGAGAACAGATACGCAGTATTTT. Amino acids: CASKPTASGRTDTQYF.

The chain is built from TRBV4-2 and TRBJ2-3; weak D call: TRBD1 (5 bases). The germline V gene encodes CDR1 LGHNA and CDR2 YNFKEQ. Trimming left V 3 bases short and J 2 bases short, with 18 bases between. The CDR3 spans 17 residues. The CDR3 coding sequence is TGTGCCAGCAGCCACCCCCTCGCTGACAGCTTCACAGATACGCAGTATTTT. Protein: CASSHPLADSFTDTQYF.

In its sample, this clone was seen a few times. The rearrangement links TRBV7-2 to TRBJ2-1; 10 positions agree with TRBD2. V lost 6 bases and J lost 8; bases outside the gene matches: 10. The CDR3 covers 15 residues. Germline V gene data show CDR1 as SGHTA and CDR2 as FQGNSA. The CDR3 region is CASSRLAGVRDEQFF. The DNA of the CDR3 is TGTGCCAGCAGTAGGCTAGCGGGAGTTCGAGATGAGCAGTTCTTC.

This clone was counted a few times. CDR3 region: CASSVWEGEGTGELFF. The CDR3 DNA reads TGTGCCAGCAGTGTCTGGGAGGGCGAGGGTACCGGGGAGCTGTTTTTT. V gene TRBV6-1 combines with J gene TRBJ2-2; 7 bases are shared with TRBD2. V was clipped by 4 bases and J by 5 bases; unmatched bases: 10. Germline V gene data show CDR1 as MNHNS and CDR2 as SASEGT. This CDR3 has 16 amino acids.

V is TRBV7-9 and J is TRBJ1-2; 7 nucleotides align to TRBD1. V dropped 2 bases and J dropped 6; count of bases not matched to a gene: 3. The CDR3 loop spans 13 amino acids. Germline values: CDR1 SEHNR, CDR2 FQNEAQ (reference sequence). The CDR3 loop reads CASSLKGADGYTF. DNA for the CDR3: TGTGCCAGCAGCTTAAAGGGGGCAGATGGCTACACCTTC.

The genes are TRBV29-1 and TRBJ1-1, with TRBD1 identical over 11 bases. The CDR3 extends over 15 amino acids. V was pared by 7 bases and J by 10 bases, with 17 bases of the junction left unmatched. Germline V gene sequence: CDR1 SQVTM, CDR2 ANQGSEA. CDR3 in amino acids: CSDPGQGDLEIGAFF. In DNA, the CDR3 is TGCAGCGACCCGGGACAGGGGGACCTCGAGATTGGAGCTTTCTTT.

The chain links TRBV9 to TRBJ2-3; D is perhaps TRBD2 (5 bases). This CDR3 comprises 15 residues. Germline CDR1 and CDR2: SGDLS and YYNGEE. V lost 1 base and J lost 4, with 13 bases in between. The CDR3 DNA sequence: TGTGCCAGCAGCGTATCGGGGATCTACTCAGATACGCAGTATTTT. It codes for CASSVSGIYSDTQYF.

The chain is built from TRBV5-4 and TRBJ1-1, with 10 bases aligning to TRBD1. Germline V gene data show CDR1 as SGHNT and CDR2 as YYREEE (reference sequence). The CDR3 is 16 amino acids. V shed 0 bases and J 0 bases; nucleotides not matched to a gene: 2. The CDR3 nucleotides are TGTGCCAGCAGCTTGGAGACAGGGGGCTTGAACACTGAAGCTTTCTTT. It is translated as CASSLETGGLNTEAFF.

The chain is built from TRBV27 and TRBJ1-1; the D gene is possibly TRBD1 (6 bases). This CDR3 region has 13 residues. Trimming removed 3 bases from V and 5 bases from J, with 10 bases in between. The germline gives CDR1 MNHEY, CDR2 SMNVEV (reference sequence). CDR3 amino acids: CASSFLQGTEAFF. The CDR3 region has the DNA TGTGCCAGCAGTTTTCTCCAGGGGACTGAAGCTTTCTTT.

V gene TRBV7-2 combines with J gene TRBJ2-1, with 7 bases aligning to TRBD1. This CDR3 is built from 16 residues. Germline CDR1 and CDR2: SGHTA and FQGNSA. Unmatched junction bases numbered 10, after V lost 5 bases and J lost 3 bases. CDR3 DNA: TGTGCCAGCAGCCGAAGTGTGAGACAGGGCTACAATGAGCAGTTCTTC. Amino acid sequence: CASSRSVRQGYNEQFF.

J is TRBJ1-3 and V is TRBV11-3; 8 nucleotides align to TRBD1. The V segment lost 3 bases and the J segment 16 bases; nucleotides outside the gene matches: 11. Germline loops: CDR1 SGHNT, CDR2 YENEEA. CDR3 length: 13 residues. This CDR3 reads CASSFPSGQARYF. The CDR3, as DNA: TGTGCCAGCAGCTTCCCCTCGGGACAGGCGAGGTATTTT.

This clone occurred once. J is TRBJ2-1 and V is TRBV14; 7 bases line up with TRBD1. V shed 5 bases, J shed 4 bases, and the junction held 8 bases outside the gene matches. Germline V lookup: CDR1 SGHDN, CDR2 FVKESK. This CDR3 comprises 15 residues. The CDR3 nucleotides are TGTGCCAGCAGCAACGACAGGGCCCTTTACAATGAGCAGTTCTTC. Translating it yields CASSNDRALYNEQFF.

Points on this clone: Other nucleotide sequences in the sample specify the same CDR3. The chain employs TRBV7-9 and TRBJ2-2, with TRBD1 identical over 12 bases. CDR3 length: 19 residues. Germline-derived CDR1 and CDR2 are SEHNR and FQNEAQ (reference sequence). The junction had 9 bases not matched to a gene; V was cut back by 1 base and J by 3 bases. The CDR3 nucleotides read TGTGCCAGCAGCTTAGGCCCGGGACAGGGGGCACGGGACACCGGGGAGCTGTTTTTT. This translates into CASSLGPGQGARDTGELFF.